Listed below are T cell receptor beta chains from one sample, sequenced in a study of cytomegalovirus exposure and HLA in healthy donors. The data were produced by immunoSEQ multiplex PCR, yet TCRdb's version contains in-frame clones alone and is incomplete. In the table there are more than 90,000 clones, about 83% of which are singletons. The sample consisted of PBMCs. The receptors here all came from a man between 18 and 35 years old in good health and CMV-seronegative. Each CDR3 is given with its conserved first and last residue. The order of the fields is J gene, D gene, V gene, CDR3 protein. The D gene is left open where the match is weak.

J gene: TRBJ2-7; D gene: TRBD2; V gene: TRBV28; CDR3 protein: CASSSGLAGAPLYEQYF
J gene: TRBJ2-1; D gene: TRBD2; V gene: TRBV5-1; CDR3 protein: CASSLAGLAHNEQFF
J gene: TRBJ2-7; D gene: NA; V gene: TRBV6-1; CDR3 protein: CASSEAKLLQGNSYEQYF
J gene: TRBJ2-7; D gene: NA; V gene: TRBV5-1; CDR3 protein: CASSLARQDSYEQYF
J gene: TRBJ2-7; D gene: NA; V gene: TRBV11-3; CDR3 protein: CASSLALSYEQYF
J gene: TRBJ1-1; D gene: TRBD1; V gene: TRBV5-6; CDR3 protein: CASSLDRGVLDTEAFF
J gene: TRBJ1-2; D gene: TRBD1; V gene: TRBV27; CDR3 protein: CASSRTDRGPGYTF
J gene: TRBJ2-5; D gene: TRBD2; V gene: TRBV2; CDR3 protein: CASSEALAGVGETQYF
J gene: TRBJ1-1; D gene: NA; V gene: TRBV6-1; CDR3 protein: CASSEARASTRAQAFF
J gene: TRBJ2-1; D gene: TRBD2; V gene: TRBV25-1; CDR3 protein: CASGPGAGRNEQFF
J gene: TRBJ2-2; D gene: NA; V gene: TRBV5-1; CDR3 protein: CASSLTQGHTGELFF
J gene: TRBJ2-2; D gene: TRBD2; V gene: TRBV18; CDR3 protein: CASSPTGLASTGELFF
J gene: TRBJ1-2; D gene: NA; V gene: TRBV15; CDR3 protein: CATSREQGSGYTF
J gene: TRBJ2-7; D gene: NA; V gene: TRBV6-1; CDR3 protein: CASSEDGRDEQYF
J gene: TRBJ2-7; D gene: TRBD2; V gene: TRBV4-2; CDR3 protein: CASSQGAGDDDEQYF
J gene: TRBJ1-5; D gene: NA; V gene: TRBV6-5; CDR3 protein: CASSDRYRVQPQHF
J gene: TRBJ1-1; D gene: NA; V gene: TRBV19; CDR3 protein: CASSNTEENTEAFF
J gene: TRBJ2-2; D gene: TRBD2; V gene: TRBV19; CDR3 protein: CASSMSSGRGSGELFF
J gene: TRBJ2-1; D gene: TRBD2; V gene: TRBV29-1; CDR3 protein: CSVAPQRGSYNEQFF
J gene: TRBJ2-2; D gene: TRBD2; V gene: TRBV5-1; CDR3 protein: CASSLAGGTNTGELFF
J gene: TRBJ2-7; D gene: NA; V gene: TRBV5-8; CDR3 protein: CASSSTDRTGEQYF
J gene: TRBJ2-3; D gene: TRBD2; V gene: TRBV13; CDR3 protein: CASSQGLAGVPSADTQYF
J gene: TRBJ1-2; D gene: TRBD1; V gene: TRBV2; CDR3 protein: CASSETRTGRPMGGYTF
J gene: TRBJ2-2; D gene: TRBD2; V gene: TRBV27; CDR3 protein: CASSRELAGGDTGELFF
J gene: TRBJ2-1; D gene: NA; V gene: TRBV6-1; CDR3 protein: CASSERGSEQFF
J gene: TRBJ1-1; D gene: NA; V gene: TRBV6-5; CDR3 protein: CASSRGGTEAFF
J gene: TRBJ1-2; D gene: NA; V gene: TRBV6-7; CDR3 protein: CASSYFPVTNYGYTF